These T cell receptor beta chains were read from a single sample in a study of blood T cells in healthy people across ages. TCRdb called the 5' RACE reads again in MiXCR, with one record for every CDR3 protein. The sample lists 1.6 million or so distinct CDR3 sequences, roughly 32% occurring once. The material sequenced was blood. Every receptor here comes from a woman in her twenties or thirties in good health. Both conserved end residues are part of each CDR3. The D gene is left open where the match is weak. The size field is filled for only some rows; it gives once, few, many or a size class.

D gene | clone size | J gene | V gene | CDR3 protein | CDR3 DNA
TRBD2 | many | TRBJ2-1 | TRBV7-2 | CARTSVYNEQFF | TGTGCCAGGACTAGCGTATACAATGAGCAGTTCTTC
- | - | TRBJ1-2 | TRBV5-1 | CASSSAGAGYGYTF | TGCGCCAGCAGCTCGGCGGGGGCCGGCTATGGCTACACCTTC
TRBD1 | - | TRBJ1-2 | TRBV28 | CASSLPRGLGYGYTF | TGTGCCAGCAGTCTTCCCAGGGGGCTTGGGTATGGCTACACCTTC
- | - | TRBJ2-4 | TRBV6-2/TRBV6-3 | CASESSKNIQYF | TGTGCCAGCGAGTCGTCCAAAAACATTCAGTACTTC
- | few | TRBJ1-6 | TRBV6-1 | CASRPRQEANSPLHF | TGTGCCAGCAGACCACGACAGGAGGCTAATTCACCCCTCCACTTT
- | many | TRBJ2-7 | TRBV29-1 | CSARLSRGEQYF | TGCAGCGCCCGATTATCACGGGGGGAGCAGTACTTC
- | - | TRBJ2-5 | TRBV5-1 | CASSYPGWDEQYF | TGCGCCAGCAGTTATCCCGGGTGGGATGAGCAGTACTTC
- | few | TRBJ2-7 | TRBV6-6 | CASSPNPGGGYEQYF | TGTGCCAGCAGTCCCAATCCAGGGGGAGGCTACGAGCAGTACTTC
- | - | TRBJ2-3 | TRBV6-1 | CASSPRRGGGATTDTQYF | TGTGCCAGCAGTCCCCGGAGGGGAGGTGGGGCTACTACAGATACGCAGTATTTT
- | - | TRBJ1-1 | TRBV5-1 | CASSWGRGSSYTEAFF | TGCGCCAGCAGCTGGGGTCGGGGGAGCTCGTACACTGAAGCTTTCTTT
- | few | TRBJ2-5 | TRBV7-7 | CASSLLGGPQETQYF | TGTGCCAGCAGCTTATTGGGGGGGCCGCAAGAGACCCAGTACTTC
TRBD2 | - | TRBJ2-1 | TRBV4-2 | CASSVPGTSVNEQFF | TGTGCCAGCAGCGTACCCGGGACTAGCGTCAATGAGCAGTTCTTC
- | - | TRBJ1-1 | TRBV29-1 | CSVKMGYTEAFF | TGCAGCGTCAAGATGGGGTACACTGAAGCTTTCTTT
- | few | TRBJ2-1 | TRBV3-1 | CASSQVVVHEQFF | TGTGCCAGCAGCCAAGTAGTAGTGCATGAGCAGTTCTTC
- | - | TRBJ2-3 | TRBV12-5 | CASANGQIVSTDTQYF | TGTGCTAGTGCCAACGGACAGATTGTCTCCACAGATACGCAGTATTTT
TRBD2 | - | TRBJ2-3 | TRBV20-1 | CSGQRGLDTQYF | TGCAGCGGACAGCGGGGGTTAGATACGCAGTATTTT
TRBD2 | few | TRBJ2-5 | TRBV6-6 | CASSYPGLAGGETQYF | TGTGCCAGCAGTTACCCGGGACTAGCCGGAGGAGAGACCCAGTACTTC
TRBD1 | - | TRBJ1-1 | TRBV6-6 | CASSYTQGANTEAFF | TGTGCCAGCAGTTACACCCAGGGGGCCAACACTGAAGCTTTCTTT
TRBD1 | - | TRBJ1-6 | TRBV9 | CASSVGSRGQDSPLHF | TGTGCCAGCAGCGTAGGATCACGGGGACAGGATTCACCCCTCCACTTT
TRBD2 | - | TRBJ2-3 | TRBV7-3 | CASSPRGGPEDTQYF | TGTGCCAGCAGCCCTCGGGGGGGCCCAGAAGATACGCAGTATTTT
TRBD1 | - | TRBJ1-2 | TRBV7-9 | CASSLGDSHYGYTF | TGTGCCAGCAGCTTAGGGGACAGCCACTATGGCTACACCTTC
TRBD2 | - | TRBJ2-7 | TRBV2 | CASSYLRGSGAYEQYF | TGTGCCAGCAGTTATCTCAGGGGTAGCGGGGCTTACGAGCAGTACTTC
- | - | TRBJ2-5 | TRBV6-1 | CASSDGWGQETQYF | TGTGCCAGCAGTGATGGGTGGGGTCAAGAGACCCAGTACTTC
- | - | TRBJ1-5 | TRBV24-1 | CATSDSRSNQPQHF | TGTGCCACCAGTGATTCCCGGAGCAATCAGCCCCAGCATTTT
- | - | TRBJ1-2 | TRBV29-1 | CSVWTNYGYTF | TGCAGCGTTTGGACTAACTATGGCTACACCTTC
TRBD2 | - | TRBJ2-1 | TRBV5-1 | CASSFRTSGGDEQFF | TGCGCCAGCAGCTTCCGGACTAGCGGGGGAGATGAGCAGTTCTTC
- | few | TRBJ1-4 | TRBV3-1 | CASSLHSDNEKLFF | TGTGCCAGCAGTCTTCACAGCGATAATGAAAAACTGTTTTTT
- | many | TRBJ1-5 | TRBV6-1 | CASSAQRQGNPSYSNQPQHF | TGTGCCAGCAGTGCCCAGCGGCAGGGGAACCCCTCTTATAGCAATCAGCCCCAGCATTTT
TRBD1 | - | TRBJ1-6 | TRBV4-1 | CASSQGNRGGNSPLHF | TGCGCCAGCAGCCAAGGAAACAGGGGAGGTAATTCACCCCTCCACTTT
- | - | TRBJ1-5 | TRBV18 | CASSPDTKQPQHF | TGTGCCAGCTCACCAGATACAAAACAGCCCCAGCATTTT
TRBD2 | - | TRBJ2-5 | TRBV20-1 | CSASSGDYPAGTPYF | TGCAGTGCTAGCTCGGGGGACTACCCAGCTGGGACCCCGTACTTC
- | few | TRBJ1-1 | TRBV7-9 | CASSPGQAWGDTEAFF | TGTGCCAGCAGCCCCGGGCAGGCTTGGGGGGACACTGAAGCTTTCTTT
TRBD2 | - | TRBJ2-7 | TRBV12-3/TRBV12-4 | CASSPWGLAGVYSYEQYF | TGTGCCAGCAGTCCGTGGGGACTAGCGGGGGTCTATTCCTACGAGCAGTACTTC
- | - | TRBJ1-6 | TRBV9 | CASSPEGHYNSPLHF | TGTGCCAGCAGCCCCGAGGGGCACTATAATTCACCCCTCCACTTT
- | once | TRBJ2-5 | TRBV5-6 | CASSWGRAGETQYF | TGTGCCAGCAGCTGGGGGCGTGCAGGGGAGACCCAGTACTTC
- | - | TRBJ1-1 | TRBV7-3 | CASSLQGRGNSEAFF | TGTGCCAGCAGCTTACAGGGGAGGGGGAACTCTGAAGCTTTCTTT
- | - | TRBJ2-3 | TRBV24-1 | CASPRADLTSTDTQYF | TGTGCCTCCCCAAGGGCCGACTTAACTAGCACAGATACGCAGTATTTT
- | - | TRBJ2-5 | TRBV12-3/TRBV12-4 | CASSLLSRGEQYF | TGTGCCAGCAGTTTATTATCCCGTGGGGAGCAGTACTTC
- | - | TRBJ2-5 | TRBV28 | CASSLSDRRGVGETQYF | TGTGCCAGCAGTTTATCCGACAGGAGAGGGGTGGGAGAGACCCAGTACTTC
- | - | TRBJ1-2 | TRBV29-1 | CSGSKGDLGYTF | TGCAGCGGTTCGAAGGGGGACCTCGGCTACACCTTC
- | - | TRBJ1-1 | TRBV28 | CASSWGYRVGGVTEAFF | TGTGCCAGCAGTTGGGGGTATCGGGTTGGAGGGGTCACTGAAGCTTTCTTT
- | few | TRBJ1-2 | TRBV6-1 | CASSQRGRLPYGYTF | TGTGCCAGCAGTCAACGGGGCAGACTACCCTATGGCTACACCTTC